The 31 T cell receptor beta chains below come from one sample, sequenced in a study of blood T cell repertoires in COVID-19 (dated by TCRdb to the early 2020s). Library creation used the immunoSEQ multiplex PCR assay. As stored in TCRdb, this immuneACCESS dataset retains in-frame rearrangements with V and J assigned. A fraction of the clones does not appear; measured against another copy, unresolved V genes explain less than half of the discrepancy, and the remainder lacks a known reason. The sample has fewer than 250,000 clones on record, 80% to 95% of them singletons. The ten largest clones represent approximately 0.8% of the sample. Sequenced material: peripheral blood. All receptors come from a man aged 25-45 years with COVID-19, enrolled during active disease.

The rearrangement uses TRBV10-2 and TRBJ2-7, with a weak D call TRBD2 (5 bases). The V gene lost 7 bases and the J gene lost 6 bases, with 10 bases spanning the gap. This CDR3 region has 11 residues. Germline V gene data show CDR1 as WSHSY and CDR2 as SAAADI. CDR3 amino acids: CASTARGEQYF. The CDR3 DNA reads TGCGCCAGCACCGCTCGGGGCGAGCAGTACTTC.

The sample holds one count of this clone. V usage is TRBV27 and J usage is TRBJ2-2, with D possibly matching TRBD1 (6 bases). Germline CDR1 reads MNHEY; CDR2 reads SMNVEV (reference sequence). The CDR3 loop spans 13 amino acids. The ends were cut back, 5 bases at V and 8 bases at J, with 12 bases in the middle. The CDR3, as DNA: TGTGCCAGCAGTATTTACGACAGGGGGGAGCTGTTTTTT. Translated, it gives CASSIYDRGELFF.

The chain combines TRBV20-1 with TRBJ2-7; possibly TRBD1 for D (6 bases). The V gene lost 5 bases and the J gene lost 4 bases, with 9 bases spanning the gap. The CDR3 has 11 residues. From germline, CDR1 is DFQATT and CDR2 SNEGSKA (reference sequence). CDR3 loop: CSAYREYEQYF. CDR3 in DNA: TGCAGTGCTTACAGGGAATACGAGCAGTACTTC.

The CDR3, as DNA: TGCACCAGCAGCCCAAGTGTAGCGGGGAACTACAATGAGCAGTTCTTC. Translated: CTSSPSVAGNYNEQFF. The rearrangement links TRBV1 to TRBJ2-1; the D segment call TRBD2 is taken from the table without a DNA check. TRBV1 is a listed pseudogene. CDR3 size: 16 residues.

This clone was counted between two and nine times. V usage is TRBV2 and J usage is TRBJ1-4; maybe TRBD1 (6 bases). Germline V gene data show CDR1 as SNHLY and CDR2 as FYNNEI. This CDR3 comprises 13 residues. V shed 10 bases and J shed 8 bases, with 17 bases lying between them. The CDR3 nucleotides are TGTGCCAATAAACAGGGTATACGGGAAAAACTGTTTTTT. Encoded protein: CANKQGIREKLFF.

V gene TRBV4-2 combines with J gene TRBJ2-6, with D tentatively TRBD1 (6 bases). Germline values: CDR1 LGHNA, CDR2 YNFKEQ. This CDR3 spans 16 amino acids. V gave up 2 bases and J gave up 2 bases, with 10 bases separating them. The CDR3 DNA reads TGTGCCAGCAGCCAACCACAGGGCCCTGGGGCCAACGTCCTGACTTTC. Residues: CASSQPQGPGANVLTF.

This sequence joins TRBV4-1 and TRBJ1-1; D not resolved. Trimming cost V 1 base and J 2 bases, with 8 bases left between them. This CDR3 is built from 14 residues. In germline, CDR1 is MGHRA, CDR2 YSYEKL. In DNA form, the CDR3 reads TGCGCCAGCAGCCAAGTGGCAGGAAACACTGAAGCTTTCTTT. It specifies CASSQVAGNTEAFF.

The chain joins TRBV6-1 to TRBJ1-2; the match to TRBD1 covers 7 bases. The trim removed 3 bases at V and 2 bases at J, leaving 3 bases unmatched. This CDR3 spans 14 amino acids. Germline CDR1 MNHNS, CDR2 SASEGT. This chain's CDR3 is CASSDPDRNYGYTF. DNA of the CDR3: TGTGCCAGCAGTGATCCGGACAGGAACTATGGCTACACCTTC.

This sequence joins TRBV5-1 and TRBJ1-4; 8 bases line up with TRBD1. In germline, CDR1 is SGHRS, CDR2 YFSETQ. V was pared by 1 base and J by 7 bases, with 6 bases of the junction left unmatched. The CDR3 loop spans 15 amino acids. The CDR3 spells CASSLNTGGSEKLFF. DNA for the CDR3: TGCGCCAGCAGCTTGAATACAGGGGGTAGTGAAAAACTGTTTTTT.

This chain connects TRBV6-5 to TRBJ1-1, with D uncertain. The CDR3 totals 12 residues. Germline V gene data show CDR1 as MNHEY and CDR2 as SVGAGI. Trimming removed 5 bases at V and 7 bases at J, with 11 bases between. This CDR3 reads CASSLERFEAFF. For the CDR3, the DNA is TGTGCCAGCAGTCTTGAGAGATTTGAAGCTTTCTTT.

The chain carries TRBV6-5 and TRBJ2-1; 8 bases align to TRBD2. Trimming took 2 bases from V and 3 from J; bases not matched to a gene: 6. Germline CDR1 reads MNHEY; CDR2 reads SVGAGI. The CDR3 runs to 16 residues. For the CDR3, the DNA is TGTGCCAGCAGTTACCCTCGGAGCGGGGGCTACAATGAGCAGTTCTTC. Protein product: CASSYPRSGGYNEQFF.

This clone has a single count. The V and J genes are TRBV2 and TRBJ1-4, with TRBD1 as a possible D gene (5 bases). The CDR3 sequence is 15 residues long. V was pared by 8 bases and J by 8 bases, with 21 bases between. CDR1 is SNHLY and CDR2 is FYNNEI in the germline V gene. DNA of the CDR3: TGTGCCAGCCGAGGGGAGACGGGGGTGAGGGAAAAACTGTTTTTT. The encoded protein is CASRGETGVREKLFF.

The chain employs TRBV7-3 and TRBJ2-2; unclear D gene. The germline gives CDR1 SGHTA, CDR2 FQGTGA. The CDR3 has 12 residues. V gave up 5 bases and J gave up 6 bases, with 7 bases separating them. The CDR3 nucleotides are TGTGCCAGCAGCCTATACTCCGGGGAGCTGTTTTTT. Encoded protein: CASSLYSGELFF.

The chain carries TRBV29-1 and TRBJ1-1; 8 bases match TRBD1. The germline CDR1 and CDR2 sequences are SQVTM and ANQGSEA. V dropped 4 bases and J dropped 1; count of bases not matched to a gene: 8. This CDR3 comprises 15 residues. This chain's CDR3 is CSVARQGAPNTEAFF. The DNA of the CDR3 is TGCAGCGTTGCCCGGCAGGGGGCACCGAACACTGAAGCTTTCTTT. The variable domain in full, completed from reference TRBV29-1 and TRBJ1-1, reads SAVISQKPSRDICQRGTSLTIQCQVDSQVTMMFWYRQQPGQSLTLIATANQGSEATYESGFVIDKFPISRPNLTFSTLTVSNMSPEDSSIYLCSVARQGAPNTEAFFGQGTRLTVV.

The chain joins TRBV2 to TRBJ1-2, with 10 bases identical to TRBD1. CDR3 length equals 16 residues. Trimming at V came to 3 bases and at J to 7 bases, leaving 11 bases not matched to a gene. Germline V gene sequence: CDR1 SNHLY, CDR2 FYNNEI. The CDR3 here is CASSEQGGQGFGGYTF. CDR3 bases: TGTGCCAGCAGTGAGCAGGGGGGACAGGGGTTTGGTGGCTACACCTTC.

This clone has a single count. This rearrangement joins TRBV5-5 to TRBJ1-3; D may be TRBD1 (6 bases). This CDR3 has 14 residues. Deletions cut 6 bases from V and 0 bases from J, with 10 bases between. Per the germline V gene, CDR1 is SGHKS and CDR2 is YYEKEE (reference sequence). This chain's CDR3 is CASKDSRSGNTIYF. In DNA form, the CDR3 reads TGTGCCAGCAAGGACAGCCGCTCTGGAAACACCATATATTTT.

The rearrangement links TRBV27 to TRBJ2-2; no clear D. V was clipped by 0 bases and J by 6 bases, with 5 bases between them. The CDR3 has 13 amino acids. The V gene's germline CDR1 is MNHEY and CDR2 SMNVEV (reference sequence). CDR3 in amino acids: CASSLSHPGELFF. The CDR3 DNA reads TGTGCCAGCAGTTTATCCCATCCCGGGGAGCTGTTTTTT.

For the CDR3, the DNA is TGTGCCAGCAGCTCCGGGCCAGGCCGGGGGGACACTGAAGCTTTCTTT. Translation: CASSSGPGRGDTEAFF. This chain uses TRBV7-9 with TRBJ1-1, with D possibly being TRBD1 (5 bases). There are 16 residues in the CDR3. Germline V lookup: CDR1 SEHNR, CDR2 FQNEAQ (reference sequence). V was shortened by 4 bases and J by 3 bases, with 18 bases between the two germline ends.

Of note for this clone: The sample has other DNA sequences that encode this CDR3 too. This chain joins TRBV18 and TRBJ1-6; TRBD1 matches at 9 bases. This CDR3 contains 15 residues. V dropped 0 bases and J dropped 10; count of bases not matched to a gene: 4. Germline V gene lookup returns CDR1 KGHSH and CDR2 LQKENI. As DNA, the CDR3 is TGTGCCAGCTCACCACCGGGACAGGGAAGCTCACCCCTCCACTTT. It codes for CASSPPGQGSSPLHF.

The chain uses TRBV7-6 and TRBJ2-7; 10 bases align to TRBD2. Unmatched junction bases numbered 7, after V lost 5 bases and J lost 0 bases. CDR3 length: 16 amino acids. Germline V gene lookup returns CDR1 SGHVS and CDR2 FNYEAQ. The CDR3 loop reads CASSPRTSGSSYEQYF. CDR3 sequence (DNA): TGTGCCAGCAGCCCAAGGACTAGCGGCAGCTCCTACGAGCAGTACTTC. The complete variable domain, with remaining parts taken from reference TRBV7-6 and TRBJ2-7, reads GAGVSQSPRYKVTKRGQDVALRCDPISGHVSLYWYRQALGQGPEFLTYFNYEAQQDKSGLPNDRFSAERPEGSISTLTIQRTEQRDSAMYRCASSPRTSGSSYEQYFGPGTRLTVT.

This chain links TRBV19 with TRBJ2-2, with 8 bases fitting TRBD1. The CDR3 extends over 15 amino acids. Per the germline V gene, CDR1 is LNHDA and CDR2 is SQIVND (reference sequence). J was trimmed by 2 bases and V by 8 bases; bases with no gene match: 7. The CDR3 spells CASGTGTGNTGELFF. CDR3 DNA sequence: TGTGCCAGTGGTACCGGGACAGGTAACACCGGGGAGCTGTTTTTT.

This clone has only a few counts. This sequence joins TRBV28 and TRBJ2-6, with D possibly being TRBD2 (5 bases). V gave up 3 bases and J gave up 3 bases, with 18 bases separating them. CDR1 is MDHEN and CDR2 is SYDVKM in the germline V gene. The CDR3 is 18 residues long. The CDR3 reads CASSFRDGSGGGANVLTF. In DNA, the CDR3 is TGTGCCAGCAGTTTCCGCGACGGGTCTGGAGGTGGGGCCAACGTCCTGACTTTC.

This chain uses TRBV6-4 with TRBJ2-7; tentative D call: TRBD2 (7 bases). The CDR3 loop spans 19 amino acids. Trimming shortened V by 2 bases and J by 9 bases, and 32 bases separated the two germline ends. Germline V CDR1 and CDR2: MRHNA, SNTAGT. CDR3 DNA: TGTGCCAGCAGTGACCCACCCCCGGGACATCGGATCGGGGGGCGGGGGCAGTACTTC. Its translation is CASSDPPPGHRIGGRGQYF.

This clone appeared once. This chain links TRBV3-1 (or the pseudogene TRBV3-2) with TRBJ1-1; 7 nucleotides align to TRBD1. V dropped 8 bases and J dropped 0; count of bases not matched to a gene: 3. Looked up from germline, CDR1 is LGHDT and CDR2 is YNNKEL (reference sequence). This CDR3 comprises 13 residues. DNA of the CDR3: TGTGCCAGCGGGGGACAGATGAACACTGAAGCTTTCTTT. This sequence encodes CASGGQMNTEAFF.

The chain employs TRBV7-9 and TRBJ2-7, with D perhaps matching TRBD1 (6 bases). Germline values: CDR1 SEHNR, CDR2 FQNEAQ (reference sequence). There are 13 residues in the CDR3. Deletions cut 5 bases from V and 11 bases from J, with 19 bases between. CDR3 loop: CASSQRDTEREYF. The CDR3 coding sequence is TGTGCCAGCAGCCAACGGGACACCGAGAGGGAGTACTTC.

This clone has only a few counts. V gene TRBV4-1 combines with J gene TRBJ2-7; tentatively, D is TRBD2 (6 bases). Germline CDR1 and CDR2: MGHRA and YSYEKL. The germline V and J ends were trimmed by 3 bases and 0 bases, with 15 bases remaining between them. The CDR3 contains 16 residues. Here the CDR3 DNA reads TGCGCCAGCAGCCAGATGAGCGGGCGGAGCTCCTACGAGCAGTACTTC. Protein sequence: CASSQMSGRSSYEQYF.

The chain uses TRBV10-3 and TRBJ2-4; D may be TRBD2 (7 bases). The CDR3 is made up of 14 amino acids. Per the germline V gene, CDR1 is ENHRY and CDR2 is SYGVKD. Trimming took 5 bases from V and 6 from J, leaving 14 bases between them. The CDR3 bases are TGTGCCATCAGTTCCCCGGGGGGCGGAAACATTCAGTACTTC. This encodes CAISSPGGGNIQYF.

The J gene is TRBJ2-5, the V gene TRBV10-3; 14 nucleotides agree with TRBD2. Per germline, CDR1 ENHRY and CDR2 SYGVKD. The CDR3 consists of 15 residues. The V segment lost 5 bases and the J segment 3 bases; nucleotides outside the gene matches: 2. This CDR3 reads CAISLTSGGEETQYF. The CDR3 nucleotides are TGTGCCATCAGTCTGACTAGCGGGGGGGAAGAGACCCAGTACTTC.

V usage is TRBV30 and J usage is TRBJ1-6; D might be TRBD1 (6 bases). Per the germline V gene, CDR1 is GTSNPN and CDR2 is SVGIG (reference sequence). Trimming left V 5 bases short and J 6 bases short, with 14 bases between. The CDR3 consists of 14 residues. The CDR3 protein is CAWGGQWGNSPLHF. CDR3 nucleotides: TGTGCCTGGGGAGGACAGTGGGGTAATTCACCCCTCCACTTT.

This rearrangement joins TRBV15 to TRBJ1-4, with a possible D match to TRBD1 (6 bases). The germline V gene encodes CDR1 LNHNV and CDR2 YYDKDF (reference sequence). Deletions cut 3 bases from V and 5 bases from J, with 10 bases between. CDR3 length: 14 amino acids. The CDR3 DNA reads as TGTGCCACCAGCAGGGACAGACTAAATGAAAAACTGTTTTTT. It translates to CATSRDRLNEKLFF.

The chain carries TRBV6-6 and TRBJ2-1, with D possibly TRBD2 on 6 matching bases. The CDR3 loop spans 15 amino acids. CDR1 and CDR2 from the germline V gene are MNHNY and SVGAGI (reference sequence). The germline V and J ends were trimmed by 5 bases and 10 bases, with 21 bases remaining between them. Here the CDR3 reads CASSPRGGPEGEQFF. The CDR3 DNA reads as TGTGCCAGCAGTCCCCGGGGAGGCCCGGAGGGCGAGCAGTTCTTC.